Listed here is a single T cell receptor (beta chain). Antigen specificity is unknown. CD45RO/CCR7/CD25/CD127/CD95/CD27 staining was used to isolate CD4+ naive, central memory, regulatory and stem cell-like memory cells by sorting. TCRB transcripts that were expressed got sequenced, as all of the isolated RNA had been reverse transcribed. The average read count of naive, central memory and regulatory T cell samples was approximately 3.9 million. Data came from immunoSEQ multiplex PCR; TCRdb stores just in-frame clones and leaves some out. The data contain 300,000 to 350,000 clones, roughly 8% of them singletons. The CDR3 is 14 residues long. Germline CDR1 and CDR2: MNHEY and SMNVEV (reference sequence). The V and J ends lost 1 base and 8 bases respectively, with 12 bases between them. This sample stems from a study of beta chain features in type 1 diabetes. Findings and caveats of the study: Whether TCRB rearrangement is influenced by HLA type went unresolved here. Compared to healthy donors, patients appeared to have naive, central memory and Treg TCRB repertoires that were more alike.

The sample was central memory CD4+ T cells from blood. The gene calls are TRBV27 and TRBJ2-1; D unclear. The clonotype comes from a woman under 30 in good health. CDR3 amino acids: CASSLWASSHEQFF. The DNA of the CDR3 is TGTGCCAGCAGTTTATGGGCTAGTTCCCATGAGCAGTTCTTC.